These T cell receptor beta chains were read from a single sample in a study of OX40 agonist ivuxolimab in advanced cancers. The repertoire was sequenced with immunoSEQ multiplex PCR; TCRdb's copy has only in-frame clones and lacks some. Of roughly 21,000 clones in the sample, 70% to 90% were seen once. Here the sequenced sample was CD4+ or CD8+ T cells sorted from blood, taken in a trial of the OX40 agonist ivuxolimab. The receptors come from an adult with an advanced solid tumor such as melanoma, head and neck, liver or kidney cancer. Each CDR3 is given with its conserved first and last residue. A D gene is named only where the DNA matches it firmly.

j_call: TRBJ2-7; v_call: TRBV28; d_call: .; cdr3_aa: CASSLLDTPEQYF
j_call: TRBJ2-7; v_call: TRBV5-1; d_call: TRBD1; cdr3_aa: CASTDRAVTYEQYF
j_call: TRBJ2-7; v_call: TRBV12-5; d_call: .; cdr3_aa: CASGLRHGEQYF
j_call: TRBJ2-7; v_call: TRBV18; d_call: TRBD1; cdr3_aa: CASSPSTGRTYEQYF
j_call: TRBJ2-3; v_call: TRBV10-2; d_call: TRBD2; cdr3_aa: CASAGTSGYTDTQYF
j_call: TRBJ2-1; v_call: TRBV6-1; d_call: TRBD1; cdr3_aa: CASGPGQGPTNEQFF
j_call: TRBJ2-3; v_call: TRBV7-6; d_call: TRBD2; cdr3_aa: CASSLRGGPDTQYF
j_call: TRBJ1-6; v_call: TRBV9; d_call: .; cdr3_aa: CASSAQGTYNSPLHF
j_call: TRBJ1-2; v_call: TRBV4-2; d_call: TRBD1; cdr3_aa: CASRLQGLQGYTF
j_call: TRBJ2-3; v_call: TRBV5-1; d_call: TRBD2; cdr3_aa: CASSHRLAGRSTDTQYF
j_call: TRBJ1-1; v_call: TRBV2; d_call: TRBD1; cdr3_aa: CASRLRQGIAEAFF
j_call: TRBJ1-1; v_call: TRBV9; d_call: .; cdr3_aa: CASSGISTEAFF
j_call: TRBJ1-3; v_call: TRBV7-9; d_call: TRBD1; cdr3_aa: CASSATGDGNTIYF
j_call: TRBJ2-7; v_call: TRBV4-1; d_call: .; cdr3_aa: CASSQGRSYEQYF
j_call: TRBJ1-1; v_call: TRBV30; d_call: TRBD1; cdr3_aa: CAWSSTGVTEAFF
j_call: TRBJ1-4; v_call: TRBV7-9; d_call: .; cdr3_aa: CASSLGGVGTNEKLFF
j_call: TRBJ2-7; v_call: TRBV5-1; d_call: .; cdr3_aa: CASSLEVGRGFDEQYF
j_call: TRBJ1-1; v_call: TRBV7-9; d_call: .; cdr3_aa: CASSLSGITEAFF
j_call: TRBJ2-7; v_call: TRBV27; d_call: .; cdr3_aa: CASSLSGISYEQYF
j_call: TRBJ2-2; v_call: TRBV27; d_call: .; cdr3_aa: CASSLSPRQDRTGELFF
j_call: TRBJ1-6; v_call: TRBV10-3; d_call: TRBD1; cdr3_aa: CAISDVPTGGVNSPLHF
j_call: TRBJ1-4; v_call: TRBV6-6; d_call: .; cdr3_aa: CASSSPRGGEKLFF
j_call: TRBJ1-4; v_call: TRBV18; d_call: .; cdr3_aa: CASSLYPGKTNEKLFF
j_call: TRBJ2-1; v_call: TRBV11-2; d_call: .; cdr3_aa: CASSLGLSNEQFF
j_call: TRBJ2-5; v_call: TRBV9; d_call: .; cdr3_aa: CASSATSEYGETQYF